These 30 T cell receptor beta chains were sequenced from one sample in a study of T cell clonality in common variable immunodeficiency. The data were produced by immunoSEQ multiplex PCR, yet TCRdb's version contains in-frame clones alone and is incomplete. This sample comprises about 43,000 clones, none seen once only. The sample was peripheral blood mononuclear cells. The receptors shown here come from a person between 18 and 75 years old in good health.

This clone was picked up many times. The sequenced fragment ends 3 residues before the CDR3 boundary, so the rest is inferred from the germline J gene. This chain joins TRBV7-6 and TRBJ2-1; 7 nucleotides align to TRBD1. This CDR3 is built from 15 residues. CDR1 is SGHVS, CDR2 FNYEAQ, per germline. V lost 4 bases and J lost 7; bases outside the gene matches: 10. This CDR3 reads CASSWGNRGFNEQFF. CDR3 bases read: TGTGCCAGCAGCTGGGGCAACAGGGGATTTAATGAG. Based on the CDR3 plus reference TRBV7-6 and TRBJ2-1, the full variable domain is GAGVSQSPRYKVTKRGQDVALRCDPISGHVSLYWYRQALGQGPEFLTYFNYEAQQDKSGLPNDRFSAERPEGSISTLTIQRTEQRDSAMYRCASSWGNRGFNEQFFGPGTRLTVL.

This clone was seen repeatedly, ten times or more. The read ends 3 residues early relative to the CDR3; the germline J gene fills the gap. V and J are TRBV4-2 and TRBJ2-2; D possibly corresponds to TRBD1 (6 bases). The CDR3 has 15 residues. Germline values: CDR1 LGHNA, CDR2 YNFKEQ. With 7 bases removed from V and 1 base from J, the gap between germline ends came to 13 bases. CDR3 bases read: TGTGCCAGCACCTCGAGGGGGATGAACACCGGGGAG. Its translation is CASTSRGMNTGE. The full CDR3 is CASTSRGMNTGELFF.

Many counts were recorded for this clone. Read data end 3 residues before the CDR3 end; the end is taken from the germline J gene. The chain combines TRBV20-1 with TRBJ2-7; D is undetermined. With 3 bases removed from V and 6 bases from J, the gap between germline ends came to 18 bases. CDR3 length equals 14 residues. Germline V gene lookup returns CDR1 DFQATT and CDR2 SNEGSKA (reference sequence). CDR3 sequence reads: CSASARNMVGEQYF. Incomplete CDR3 DNA: TGCAGTGCTAGCGCTAGGAACATGGTCGGCGAG.

To note about this clone: The read ends 3 residues before the CDR3 terminus; that terminus is restored from the germline J gene. The chain is built from TRBV7-9 and TRBJ1-2, with 12 bases that match TRBD1. Germline-derived CDR1 and CDR2 are SEHNR and FQNEAQ (reference sequence). This CDR3 is 15 amino acids long. The sequenced CDR3 bases are TGTGCCAGCAGCGAAGGGACAGGGGGCTCCTACGAC. Translated: CASSEGTGGSYD. The CDR3 as a whole reads CASSEGTGGSYDYTF. The full variable domain, rest sourced from reference TRBV7-9 and TRBJ1-2, is DTGVSQNPRHKITKRGQNVTFRCDPISEHNRLYWYRQTLGQGPEFLTYFQNEAQLEKSRLLSDRFSAERPKGSFSTLEIQRTEQGDSAMYLCASSEGTGGSYDYTFGSGTRLTVV.

This clone was seen repeatedly, ten times or more. The read finishes 3 residues shy of the CDR3 end, and the germline J gene is used to complete it. The chain couples TRBV10-3 to TRBJ2-2, with a tentative D call TRBD2 (5 bases). Germline V lookup: CDR1 ENHRY, CDR2 SYGVKD. CDR3 length: 13 amino acids. Trimming took 8 bases from V and 7 from J, leaving 14 bases between them. The sequenced CDR3 bases are TGTGCCATCTTTCGGGGAGACGACGGGGAG. This codes for CAIFRGDDGE. In full, the CDR3 reads CAIFRGDDGELFF.

This clone was seen ten or more times. The sequence runs out 3 residues before the end of the CDR3; the remainder is reconstructed from the germline J gene. The chain recombines TRBV20-1 with TRBJ1-1; D may be TRBD1 (6 bases). The CDR3 has 14 amino acids. The germline gives CDR1 DFQATT, CDR2 SNEGSKA (reference sequence). Here the CDR3 reads CSAHRLDRGMAAFF. The part of the CDR3 DNA that was read is TGCAGTGCACATCGTTTGGATAGGGGGATGGCA.

In this sample, this clone turned up many times. The read ends 3 residues before the CDR3 terminus; that terminus is restored from the germline J gene. This chain links TRBV29-1 with TRBJ2-5; D is undetermined. Trimming left V 4 bases short and J 4 bases short, with 7 bases between. Germline V CDR1 and CDR2: SQVTM, ANQGSEA. The CDR3 runs 11 residues. The CDR3 loop is CSVVLAETQYF. CDR3 DNA (partial): TGCAGCGTTGTTTTGGCAGAGACC.

This clone was seen ten or more times. The read stops 3 residues short of the end of the CDR3; the missing end is completed from the germline J gene. V is TRBV5-4 and J is TRBJ1-2; 9 bases fit TRBD1. The CDR3 length is 15 residues. Germline V gene lookup returns CDR1 SGHNT and CDR2 YYREEE (reference sequence). With 4 bases clipped from V and 0 bases from J, the junction kept 4 bases outside the gene matches. The CDR3: CASSLGQGANYGYTF. CDR3 DNA (partial): TGTGCCAGCAGCCTGGGACAGGGCGCTAACTATGGC.

In the case of this clone: A read error may explain this, as a much larger clone is one base away. CDR3 bases read: TGTGCCAGCAGTGAAGGGGCCGTAAGCTCTGGGGCCAACGTA. It encodes CASSEGAVSSGANV. The entire CDR3 protein is CASSEGAVSSGANVLFF. This chain joins TRBV2 and TRBJ1-4; TRBD1 is a possible D gene (5 bases). The CDR3 end is not reached by the read, which stops 3 residues before it; the germline J gene fills it in. The CDR3 consists of 17 residues. Germline CDR1 reads SNHLY; CDR2 reads FYNNEI.

This clone has at least ten counts. The CDR3 end is not reached by the read, which stops 3 residues before it; the germline J gene fills it in. The rearrangement uses TRBV12-5 and TRBJ2-2; no reliable D call. From germline, CDR1 is LGHNT and CDR2 FRNRAP. The CDR3 is made up of 13 amino acids. Trimming stripped 1 base from V and 7 bases from J, with 7 bases between. CDR3 amino acids: CASGLDHFGELFF. CDR3 DNA, as far as it was read: TGTGCTAGTGGTTTGGATCATTTCGGGGAG.

The sample holds many counts of this clone. CDR3 DNA (partial): TGCGCCAGCAGCTTACTAGGTTACGAG. Translation: CASSLLGYE. The whole CDR3 is CASSLLGYEQYF. The chain uses TRBV5-1 and TRBJ2-7, with D perhaps matching TRBD2 (5 bases). The read comes to an end 3 residues before the CDR3 does, leaving the germline J gene to fill in the end. This CDR3 comprises 12 residues. Germline loops: CDR1 SGHRS, CDR2 YFSETQ. With 2 bases removed from V and 4 bases from J, the gap between germline ends came to 7 bases.

This clone has a count of ten or more. The sequence runs out 3 residues before the end of the CDR3; the remainder is reconstructed from the germline J gene. The gene calls are TRBV11-2 and TRBJ2-7, with TRBD2 matching 10 bases. Germline V gene data show CDR1 as SGHAT and CDR2 as FQNNGV. The trim removed 6 bases at V and 4 bases at J, leaving 3 bases unmatched. CDR3 length: 13 residues. The CDR3 DNA, read in part, is TGTGCCAGCAGACTAGCGGGGCTTTACGAG. This codes for CASRLAGLYE. The full CDR3 sequence reads CASRLAGLYEQYF.

There are many counts of this clone. Sequencing ends 3 residues short of the CDR3 end; the germline J gene provides the rest. V and J are TRBV20-1 and TRBJ2-1; 9 bases line up with TRBD2. With V trimmed by 0 bases and J by 6 bases, 6 bases remained unmatched. The CDR3 has 15 residues. Per the germline V gene, CDR1 is DFQATT and CDR2 is SNEGSKA (reference sequence). The CDR3 DNA, read in part, is TGCAGTGCTAGAGATGGAGGGACTAGCCTCAATGAG. The encoded protein is CSARDGGTSLNE. The complete CDR3 sequence is CSARDGGTSLNEQFF.

This clone was recorded many times. The DNA ends 3 residues before the CDR3 does, and the rest of the CDR3 is filled in from the germline J gene. The chain employs TRBV6-2 or TRBV6-3 and TRBJ2-3; D call uncertain. The CDR3 has 12 amino acids. CDR1 and CDR2 (germline): MNHEY, SVGEGT. The V gene lost 4 bases and the J gene lost 4 bases, with 6 bases spanning the gap. The sequenced part of the CDR3 DNA is TGTGCCAGCAGTTCGCGCCCAGATACG. Protein product: CASSSRPDT. The entire CDR3 sequence reads CASSSRPDTQYF.

This clone was seen many times. Coverage ceases 3 residues before the CDR3 finishes, and the germline J gene fills in the end. The chain combines TRBV20-1 with TRBJ2-7; weak D call: TRBD2 (7 bases). Trimming took off 5 bases at V and 1 base at J, with 15 bases between the two ends. The germline CDR1 and CDR2 sequences are DFQATT and SNEGSKA (reference sequence). This CDR3 spans 14 amino acids. The CDR3 is CSASPGGPSYEQYF. The covered CDR3 bases are TGCAGTGCTTCCCCGGGGGGCCCATCCTACGAG.

This clone was counted between two and nine times. The CDR3 end falls 3 residues outside the read, so it is completed with the germline J gene. J is TRBJ2-1 and V is TRBV20-1; a weak D match, TRBD1 (5 bases). Germline-derived CDR1 and CDR2 are DFQATT and SNEGSKA (reference sequence). V was cut by 6 bases and J by 0 bases, with 15 bases left in between. This CDR3 spans 15 amino acids. The sequenced part of the CDR3 DNA is TGCAGTGCGTATCTGACAGACCACTCCTACAATGAG. It codes for CSAYLTDHSYNE. The full CDR3 protein reads CSAYLTDHSYNEQFF.

This clone was seen many times. CDR3 DNA (partial): TGTGCCATCAGCGCGACTCTGGTGGATACG. Translating it yields CAISATLVDT. The entire CDR3 is CAISATLVDTQYF. The chain joins TRBV10-3 to TRBJ2-3; D not resolved. The read comes to an end 3 residues before the CDR3 does, leaving the germline J gene to fill in the end. The length of the CDR3 is 13 residues. Germline V gives CDR1 ENHRY, CDR2 SYGVKD. Trimming took 6 bases from V and 6 from J, leaving 13 bases between them.

This clone was counted at least ten times. The read comes to an end 3 residues before the CDR3 does, leaving the germline J gene to fill in the end. The chain joins TRBV7-2 to TRBJ2-2; D not resolved. CDR3 length: 14 residues. With 2 bases removed from V and 1 base from J, the gap between germline ends came to 5 bases. Per the germline V gene, CDR1 is SGHTA and CDR2 is FQGNSA. The covered CDR3 bases are TGTGCCAGCAGCTTATCGGGGAACACCGGGGAG. It is translated as CASSLSGNTGE. The CDR3 as a whole reads CASSLSGNTGELFF.

This clone was observed at least ten times. Read coverage stops 3 residues before the CDR3 terminus; the germline J gene supplies the remainder. The V and J genes are TRBV2 and TRBJ2-1; 13 bases map to TRBD2. With 6 bases clipped from V and 3 bases from J, the junction kept 2 bases outside the gene matches. The germline V gene has CDR1 SNHLY and CDR2 FYNNEI. The CDR3 contains 15 residues. Here the CDR3 reads CASRGTSGVYNEQFF. The DNA read from the CDR3 is TGTGCCAGCAGAGGGACTAGCGGGGTCTACAATGAG.

This clone was seen repeatedly, ten times or more. The CDR3 end is not reached by the read, which stops 3 residues before it; the germline J gene fills it in. This chain links TRBV10-3 with TRBJ1-6; 8 bases are a match to TRBD1. Germline V gene data show CDR1 as ENHRY and CDR2 as SYGVKD. The CDR3 is made up of 14 amino acids. V shed 3 bases, J shed 10 bases, and the junction held 5 bases outside the gene matches. CDR3 region: CAISEGDRTSPLHF. The part of the CDR3 DNA that was read is TGTGCCATCAGTGAAGGGGACAGGACGTCACCC.

This clone came up many times. The read stops 3 residues short of the end of the CDR3; the missing end is completed from the germline J gene. The chain recombines TRBV20-1 with TRBJ2-1; 9 positions match TRBD2. Germline assignment: CDR1 DFQATT and CDR2 SNEGSKA (reference sequence). This CDR3 spans 14 amino acids. Trimming took 7 bases from V and 8 from J; bases not matched to a gene: 12. Partial CDR3 DNA: TGCAGTGTTCGTAGCGGGAGTACAGACCATGAG. It translates to CSVRSGSTDHE. The whole CDR3 reads CSVRSGSTDHEQFF.

By proportion, this clone is medium-sized (0.01 to 0.1%). The read terminates 3 residues ahead of where the CDR3 ends, so the germline J gene completes it. The chain links TRBV29-1 to TRBJ2-2; TRBD1 agrees at 12 bases. The CDR3 runs to 14 residues. The junction had 5 bases not matched to a gene; V was cut back by 5 bases and J by 7 bases. CDR1 is SQVTM, CDR2 ANQGSEA, per germline. The CDR3 region is CSVRDRGRNGELFF. The part of the CDR3 DNA that was read is TGCAGCGTTCGGGACAGGGGGCGTAACGGGGAG.

The table lists this clone with many counts. The read finishes 3 residues shy of the CDR3 end, and the germline J gene is used to complete it. This chain connects TRBV19 to TRBJ1-1, with D possibly matching TRBD1 (5 bases). Trimming removed 4 bases at V and 2 bases at J, with 8 bases between. The CDR3 loop spans 13 amino acids. CDR1 is LNHDA, CDR2 SQIVND, per germline (reference sequence). CDR3 in amino acids: CASSRQYNTEAFF. The covered CDR3 bases are TGTGCCAGTAGTAGACAGTATAACACTGAA.

This clone was seen ten or more times. The read ends 3 residues shy of where the CDR3 ends; the end is completed using the germline J gene. The V and J genes are TRBV19 and TRBJ2-3; tentatively, D is TRBD2 (6 bases). This CDR3 is 15 amino acids long. The germline V and J ends were trimmed by 3 bases and 5 bases, with 15 bases remaining between them. From germline, CDR1 is LNHDA and CDR2 SQIVND (reference sequence). CDR3 loop: CASSMGPGAGDTQYF. Partial CDR3 DNA: TGTGCCAGTAGTATGGGACCGGGAGCGGGAGATACG. Looking up the rest from reference TRBV19 and TRBJ2-3 gives the full variable domain: DGGITQSPKYLFRKEGQNVTLSCEQNLNHDAMYWYRQDPGQGLRLIYYSQIVNDFQKGDIAEGYSVSREKKESFPLTVTSAQKNPTAFYLCASSMGPGAGDTQYFGPGTRLTVL.

This clone appeared many times. The read is 3 residues too short to cover the CDR3 end, so that end is filled in from the germline J gene. The rearrangement uses TRBV24-1 and TRBJ2-7; 9 nucleotides line up with TRBD1. Germline CDR1 is KGHDR and CDR2 is SFDVKD. CDR3 length: 17 residues. The V segment lost 2 bases and the J segment 4 bases; nucleotides outside the gene matches: 11. The part of the CDR3 DNA that was read is TGTGCCACCAGTGATTCCACTCGGACAGGGGACCTTTACGAG. This translates into CATSDSTRTGDLYE. The whole CDR3 protein reads CATSDSTRTGDLYEQYF.

This clone came up a few times. One junction end disagrees with the germline gene, perhaps due to a read error. Coverage ceases 3 residues before the CDR3 finishes, and the germline J gene fills in the end. V usage is TRBV6-2 or TRBV6-3 and J usage is TRBJ1-2; D not resolved. The CDR3 totals 11 residues. Germline CDR1 MNHEY, CDR2 SVGEGT. The CDR3 sequence is CASGYNYDYTF. The DNA read from the CDR3 is TGTGCCAGCGGTTACAACTATGAC.

This clone was picked up many times. Read sequence stops 3 residues before the CDR3 end, and the germline J gene provides the missing end. The chain employs TRBV19 and TRBJ1-5, with D tentatively TRBD1 (5 bases). Germline CDR1 and CDR2: LNHDA and SQIVND (reference sequence). There are 15 residues in the CDR3. V shed 6 bases and J shed 0 bases, with 12 bases lying between them. CDR3 residues: CASSPTVYSNQPQHF. The DNA read from the CDR3 is TGTGCCAGTAGCCCGACAGTCTATAGCAATCAGCCC.

This clone was recorded many times. The read ends 3 residues shy of where the CDR3 ends; the end is completed using the germline J gene. V usage is TRBV20-1 and J usage is TRBJ1-4; TRBD1 agrees at 9 bases. The CDR3 contains 15 residues. Germline V CDR1 and CDR2: DFQATT, SNEGSKA (reference sequence). Here the CDR3 reads CRASGTGILDEKLFF. Partial CDR3 DNA: TGCAGGGCCTCGGGGACAGGGATTTTGGATGAAAAA.

Ten or more counts support this clone. The missing CDR3 end, 3 residues past where the read stops, is filled in from the germline J gene. The chain carries TRBV15 and TRBJ2-6, with D unclear. CDR1 is LNHNV and CDR2 is YYDKDF in the germline V gene (reference sequence). This CDR3 is 13 amino acids long. With 8 bases removed from V and 3 bases from J, the gap between germline ends came to 8 bases. Here the CDR3 reads CATALGGANVLTF. CDR3 DNA, as far as it was read: TGTGCCACCGCGCTCGGTGGGGCCAACGTC. Variable domain in full (rest from reference TRBV15 and TRBJ2-6): DAMVIQNPRYQVTQFGKPVTLSCSQTLNHNVMYWYQQKSSQAPKLLFHYYDKDFNNEADTPDNFQSRRPNTSFCFLDIRSPGLGDTAMYLCATALGGANVLTFGAGSRLTVL.

In this sample, this clone turned up many times. The CDR3 extends 3 residues past the end of the read, so its final part is completed from the germline J gene. The chain joins TRBV9 to TRBJ2-7; 14 positions match TRBD2. V was pared by 3 bases and J by 6 bases, with 2 bases of the junction left unmatched. The CDR3 length is 14 residues. The germline CDR1 and CDR2 sequences are SGDLS and YYNGEE. Incomplete CDR3 DNA: TGTGCCAGCAGCGCGACTAGCGGGAGGGCCGAG. Translation gives CASSATSGRAE. The full CDR3 protein is CASSATSGRAEQYF.